This T cell receptor beta chain derives from a study of regulatory T cells in long-lasting Graves disease. Findings of the study overall: Accuracy may have suffered from the small sample size. There were preferences for TRBV28, TRBJ1-2 and TRBJ2-5 in persistent disease.

With iRepertoire HTBI primers and Arm-PCR of CDR3 regions, TCR beta libraries were built. TCRdb passed the multiplex PCR reads through MiXCR, listing each CDR3 protein once. The sample yields under 300,000 distinct CDR3 sequences, around 19% seen once. Ten or more counts support this clonotype. Its antigen is still unknown. Time point: newly diagnosed GD, antithyroid drugs for less than 3 months. Isolated PBMC RNA provided the starting material for the TCR library. Losses at the gene ends were 4 bases for V and 8 bases for J; bases not matched to a gene: 9. The V gene's germline CDR1 is KGHDR and CDR2 SFDVKD. The CDR3 sequence is 16 residues long.

The clonotype comes from a female donor with Graves disease. The chain couples TRBV24-1 to TRBJ2-1; TRBD2 matches at 11 bases. The sample in question was peripheral blood mononuclear cells (PBMCs), obtained at new diagnosis, from a patient treated with antithyroid drugs. CDR3 sequence: CATSDPGSGRADEQFF. The DNA for the CDR3 is TGTGCCACCAGTGACCCCGGTAGCGGGAGGGCCGATGAGCAGTTCTTC.